This is a list of T cell receptor beta chains from one sample in a study of shared T cell receptors in the human thymus. Clones were sequenced by immunoSEQ multiplex PCR, and TCRdb holds only the in-frame ones, with some missing. The table shows 700,000 to 750,000 clones, with 80% to 90% occurring only once. The sample was also reused in another study, on human thymus T cells.

The sequenced sample consisted of thymocytes. These receptors originate from a girl less than two years old with a congenital heart defect. The CDR3 runs from the conserved cysteine through the conserved F or W. A D gene is named only where the DNA matches it firmly. Clone sizes are given selectively: once, few, many, or a class where the clone is expanded.

D,size,V,J,DNA,CDR3
NA,NA,TRBV7-2,TRBJ2-5,TGTGCCAGCAGCCTGATGGAAGGGGCCGCAAAGATTCAAGAGACCCAGTACTTC,CASSLMEGAAKIQETQYF
NA,NA,TRBV9,TRBJ2-1,TGTGCCAGCAGCGTGGAGTTGTTTGAGAAGGGCAGGGGCTTCGGCAATGAGCAGTTCTTC,CASSVELFEKGRGFGNEQFF
NA,NA,TRBV9,TRBJ2-5,TGTGCCAGCAGCGGGGACATACCTTACCAAGAGACCCAGTACTTC,CASSGDIPYQETQYF
TRBD2,NA,TRBV4-1,TRBJ2-7,TGCGCCAGCAGCCAAGATTTCACGGGGGGGCCCTACGAGCAGTACTTC,CASSQDFTGGPYEQYF
NA,NA,TRBV7-2,TRBJ1-2,TGTGCCAGCAGCCACCCAGTCCGGGGGAGAAGGAGTGGAGGCTACACCTTC,CASSHPVRGRRSGGYTF
TRBD1,NA,TRBV4-3,TRBJ2-1,TGCGCCAGCAGCCGGGGACAGGGGTTAGGTATTGAGCAGTTCTTC,CASSRGQGLGIEQFF
NA,NA,TRBV7-9,TRBJ1-1,TGTGCCAGCAGCTTAGGCGGCCACAGGGCGATGAACACTGAAGCTTTCTTT,CASSLGGHRAMNTEAFF
TRBD1,few,TRBV4-3,TRBJ1-2,TGCGCCAGCAGCCAGAGGACAGGGTGGTTTAGCTATGGCTACACCTTC,CASSQRTGWFSYGYTF
NA,NA,TRBV4-1,TRBJ2-1,TGCGCCAGCAGCCAAACGAGGCCAGGGGGGCGCGAGGTGGTGCAGTTCTTC,CASSQTRPGGREVVQFF
NA,few,TRBV28,TRBJ1-1,TGTGCCAGCAGTTTTCAGGGTGGTGAAGCTTTCTTT,CASSFQGGEAFF
TRBD1,NA,TRBV28,TRBJ1-1,TGTGCCAGCAGTTTACGATTCGGACAGGGGGAGGGCCAGAACACTGAAGCTTTCTTT,CASSLRFGQGEGQNTEAFF
TRBD1,few,TRBV5-1,TRBJ1-2,TGCGCCAGCAGCGTACAGGGGCATGGCTACACCTTC,CASSVQGHGYTF
TRBD1,NA,TRBV10-1,TRBJ1-4,TGCGCCAGCAGACGACCCCAACCGGGACAGGGTTCGGGAAAACTGTTTTTT,CASRRPQPGQGSGKLFF
NA,NA,TRBV10-3,TRBJ1-2,TGTGCCATCAGTTACAGGGTTGGCTATGGCTACACCTTC,CAISYRVGYGYTF
TRBD1,NA,TRBV2,TRBJ2-7,TGTGCCAGCAGTGGAAATGACAGGGCTCACGAGCAGTACTTC,CASSGNDRAHEQYF
TRBD1,NA,TRBV29-1,TRBJ1-1,TGCAGCGTCGCTAACCTCGGGACAGGGGGGCACGCTTTCTTT,CSVANLGTGGHAFF
NA,NA,TRBV2,TRBJ1-1,TGTGCCAGCAGTGAAATACAGGGCAGTGAAGCTTTCTTT,CASSEIQGSEAFF
NA,NA,TRBV18,TRBJ2-1,TGTGCCAGCTCTGTAAGACGATTCAGGGGCCCTTACAATGAGCAGTTCTTC,CASSVRRFRGPYNEQFF
NA,few,TRBV7-9,TRBJ2-7,TGTGCCAGCAGCCCACGGGACTCACTAAACTACGAGCAGTACTTC,CASSPRDSLNYEQYF
NA,NA,TRBV5-1,TRBJ1-2,TGCGCCAGCAGCTACAAGGGGCCCGGACCCTATGGCTACACCTTC,CASSYKGPGPYGYTF
TRBD1,NA,TRBV4-3,TRBJ1-1,TGCGCCAGCAGCTCACAACAGGGGCGATTTGAAGCTTTCTTT,CASSSQQGRFEAFF
NA,NA,TRBV5-1,TRBJ1-5,TGCGCCAGCAGCTTGGCAGGGAGGGGCAATCAGCCCCAGCATTTT,CASSLAGRGNQPQHF
NA,NA,TRBV30,TRBJ2-7,TGTGCCTGGGGGCCCGGACAGACCTACGAGCAGTACTTC,CAWGPGQTYEQYF
TRBD2,NA,TRBV6-4,TRBJ2-3,TGTGCCAGCAGTCGGGGGGGCGGACCGACAGATACGCAGTATTTT,CASSRGGGPTDTQYF
TRBD1,once,TRBV28,TRBJ2-7,TGTGCCAGCCTCCCCGGGACAGCTCCCTACGAGCAGTACTTC,CASLPGTAPYEQYF
TRBD2,NA,TRBV7-6,TRBJ2-7,TGTGCCAGCAGCCCGGGACTAGCGGGGGGGCGTACCTCCTACGAGCAGTACTTC,CASSPGLAGGRTSYEQYF